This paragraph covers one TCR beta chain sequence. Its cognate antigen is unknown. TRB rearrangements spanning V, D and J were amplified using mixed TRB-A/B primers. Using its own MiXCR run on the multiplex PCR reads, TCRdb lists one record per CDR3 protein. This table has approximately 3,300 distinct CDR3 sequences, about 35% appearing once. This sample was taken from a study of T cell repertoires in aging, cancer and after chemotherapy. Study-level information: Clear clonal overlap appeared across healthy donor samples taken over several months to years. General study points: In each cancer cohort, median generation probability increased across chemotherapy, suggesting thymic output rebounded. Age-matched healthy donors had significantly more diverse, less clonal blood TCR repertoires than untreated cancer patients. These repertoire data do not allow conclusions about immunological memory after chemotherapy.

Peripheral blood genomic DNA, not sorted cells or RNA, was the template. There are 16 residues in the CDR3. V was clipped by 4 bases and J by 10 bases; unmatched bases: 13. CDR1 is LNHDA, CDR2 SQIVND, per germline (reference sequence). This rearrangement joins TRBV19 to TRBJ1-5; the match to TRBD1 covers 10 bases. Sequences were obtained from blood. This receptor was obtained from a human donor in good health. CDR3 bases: TGTGCCAGTAGTACGTCCCGGGACAGGGGCGGTCATCCCCAGCATTTT. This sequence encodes CASSTSRDRGGHPQHF.